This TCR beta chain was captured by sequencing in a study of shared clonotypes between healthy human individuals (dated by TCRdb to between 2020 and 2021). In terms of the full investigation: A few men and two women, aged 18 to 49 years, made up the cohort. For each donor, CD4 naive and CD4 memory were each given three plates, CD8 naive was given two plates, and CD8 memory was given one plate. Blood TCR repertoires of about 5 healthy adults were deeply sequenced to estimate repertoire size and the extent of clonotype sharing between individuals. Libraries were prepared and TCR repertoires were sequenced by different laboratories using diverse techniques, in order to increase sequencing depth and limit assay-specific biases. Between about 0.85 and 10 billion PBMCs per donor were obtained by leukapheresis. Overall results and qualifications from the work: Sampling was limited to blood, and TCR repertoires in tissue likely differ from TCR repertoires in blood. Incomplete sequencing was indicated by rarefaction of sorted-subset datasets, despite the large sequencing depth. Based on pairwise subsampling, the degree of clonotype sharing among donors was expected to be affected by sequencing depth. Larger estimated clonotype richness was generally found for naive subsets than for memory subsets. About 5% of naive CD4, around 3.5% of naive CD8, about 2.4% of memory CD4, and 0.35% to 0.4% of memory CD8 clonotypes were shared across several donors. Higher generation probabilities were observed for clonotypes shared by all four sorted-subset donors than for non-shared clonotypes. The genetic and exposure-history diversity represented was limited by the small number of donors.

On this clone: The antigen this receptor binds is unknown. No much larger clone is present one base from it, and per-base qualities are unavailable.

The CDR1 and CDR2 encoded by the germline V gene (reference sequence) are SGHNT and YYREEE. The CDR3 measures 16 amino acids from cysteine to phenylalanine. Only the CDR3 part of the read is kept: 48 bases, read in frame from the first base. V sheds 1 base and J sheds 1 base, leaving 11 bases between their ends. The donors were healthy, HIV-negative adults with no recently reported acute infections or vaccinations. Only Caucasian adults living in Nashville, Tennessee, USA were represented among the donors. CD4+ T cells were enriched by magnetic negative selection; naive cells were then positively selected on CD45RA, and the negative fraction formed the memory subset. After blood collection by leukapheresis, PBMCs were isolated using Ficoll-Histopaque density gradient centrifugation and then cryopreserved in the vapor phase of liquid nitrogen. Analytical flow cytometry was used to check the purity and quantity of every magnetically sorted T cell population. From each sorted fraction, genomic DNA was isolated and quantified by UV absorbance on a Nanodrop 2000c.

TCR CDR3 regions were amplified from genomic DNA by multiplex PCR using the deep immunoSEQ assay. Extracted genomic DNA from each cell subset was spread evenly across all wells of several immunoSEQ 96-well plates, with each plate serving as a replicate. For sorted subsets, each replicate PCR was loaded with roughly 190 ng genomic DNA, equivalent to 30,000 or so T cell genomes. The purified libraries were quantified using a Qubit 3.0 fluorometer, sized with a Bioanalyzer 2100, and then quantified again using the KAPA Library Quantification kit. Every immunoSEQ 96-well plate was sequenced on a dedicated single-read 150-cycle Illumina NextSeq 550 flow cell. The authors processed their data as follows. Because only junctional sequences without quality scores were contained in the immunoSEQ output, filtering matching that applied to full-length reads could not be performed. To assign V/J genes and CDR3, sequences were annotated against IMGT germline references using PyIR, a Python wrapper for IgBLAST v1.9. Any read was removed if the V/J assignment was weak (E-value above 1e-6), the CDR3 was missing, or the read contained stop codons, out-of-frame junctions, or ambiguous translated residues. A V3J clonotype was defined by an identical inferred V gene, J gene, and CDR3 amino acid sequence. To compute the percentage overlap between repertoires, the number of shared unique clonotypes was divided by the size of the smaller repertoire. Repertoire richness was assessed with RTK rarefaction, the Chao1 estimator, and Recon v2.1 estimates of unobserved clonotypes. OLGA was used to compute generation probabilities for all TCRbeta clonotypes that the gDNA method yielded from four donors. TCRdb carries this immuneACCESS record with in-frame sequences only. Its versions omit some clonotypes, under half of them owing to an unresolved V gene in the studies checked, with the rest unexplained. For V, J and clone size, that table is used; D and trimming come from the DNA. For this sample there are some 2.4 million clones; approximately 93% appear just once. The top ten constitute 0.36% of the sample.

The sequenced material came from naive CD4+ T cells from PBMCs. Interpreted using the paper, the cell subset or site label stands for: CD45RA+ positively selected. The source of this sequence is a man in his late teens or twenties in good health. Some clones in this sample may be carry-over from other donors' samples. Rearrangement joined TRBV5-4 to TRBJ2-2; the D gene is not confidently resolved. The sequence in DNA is TGTGCCAGCAGCTTGCGTGTGCGACAGAACACCGGGGAGCTGTTTTTT. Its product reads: CASSLRVRQNTGELFF.